A single sample is the source of the 20 T cell receptor beta chains below, sequenced in a study of radiotherapy plus CTLA-4 blockade in lung cancer. Assay used: immunoSEQ multiplex PCR; TCRdb lists only in-frame clones, some missing. Seen here are 56,000 or so clones, around 85% observed once, and the top ten hold 2.5% to 3.5%. This sample comprised peripheral blood, obtained from a patient treated with radiotherapy plus ipilimumab. The receptors shown here come from a human donor with non-small cell lung cancer who had a partial response to radiotherapy plus ipilimumab.

CDR3 amino acids: CASSYSGGHNEQFF. The CDR3 coding sequence is TGTGCCAGCAGTTACTCCGGGGGGCACAATGAGCAGTTCTTC. The chain couples TRBV6-6 to TRBJ2-1, with D perhaps matching TRBD2 (7 bases). Germline V gene lookup returns CDR1 MNHNY and CDR2 SVGAGI (reference sequence). Trimming removed 0 bases from V and 5 bases from J, with 8 bases in between. The CDR3 has 14 residues.

This chain connects TRBV6-1 to TRBJ2-3; the D gene is possibly TRBD1 (6 bases). V lost 6 bases and J 0 bases, leaving 13 bases between the germline ends. This CDR3 has 15 residues. CDR1 MNHNS and CDR2 SASEGT come from the germline V gene. The CDR3 reads CASSGQMSSTDTQYF. In DNA, the CDR3 is TGTGCCAGCAGCGGACAGATGTCTAGCACAGATACGCAGTATTTT.

This clone was seen a few times. The gene calls are TRBV4-1 and TRBJ1-6; D gene unclear. V lost 4 bases to trimming and J lost 10 bases, with 11 bases between them. Looked up from germline, CDR1 is MGHRA and CDR2 is YSYEKL. The CDR3 sequence is 13 residues long. The CDR3 bases are TGCGCCAGCAGCCCCGGGTTTGGCTCACCCCTCCACTTT. Translating it yields CASSPGFGSPLHF.

The rearrangement joins TRBV13 to TRBJ1-2; the match to TRBD1 covers 9 bases. Unmatched junction bases numbered 7, after V lost 0 bases and J lost 2 bases. The CDR3 totals 17 residues. Germline CDR1 is PRHDT and CDR2 is FYEKMQ (reference sequence). CDR3 region: CASSLGGTGLANYGYTF. The CDR3, as DNA: TGTGCCAGCAGCTTAGGCGGGACAGGGCTAGCGAACTATGGCTACACCTTC.

This chain uses TRBV5-6 with TRBJ2-3, with D tentatively TRBD1 (7 bases). This CDR3 contains 13 residues. Germline V gene data show CDR1 as SGHDT and CDR2 as YYEEEE. The V end lost 4 bases, the J end lost 8 bases, and 14 bases lay between the germline ends. CDR3 nucleotides: TGTGCCAGCAGCGCGGGACAGCTGGGTACGCAGTATTTT. Protein product: CASSAGQLGTQYF.

The rearrangement joins TRBV5-3 to TRBJ2-1; D gene ambiguous. TRBV5-3 is sorted into the ORF group, with uncertain function. The CDR3 consists of 13 residues. V lost 2 bases and J lost 2, with 5 bases in between. This CDR3 reads CARSFATYNEQFF. The CDR3 nucleotides are TGTGCCAGAAGCTTCGCTACCTACAATGAGCAGTTCTTC.

This chain links TRBV5-1 with TRBJ2-7; perhaps TRBD1 as D (5 bases). There are 12 residues in the CDR3. Trimming pared 3 bases from V and 5 bases from J, leaving 9 bases between. The germline V gene encodes CDR1 SGHRS and CDR2 YFSETQ. The chain's CDR3 is CASSSDMNEQYF. In DNA form, the CDR3 reads TGCGCCAGCAGCTCGGACATGAACGAGCAGTACTTC.

V is TRBV6-4 and J is TRBJ2-1; D possibly corresponds to TRBD1 (6 bases). The CDR3 spans 14 residues. V lost 3 bases and J 0 bases, leaving 6 bases between the germline ends. The germline V gene encodes CDR1 MRHNA and CDR2 SNTAGT. In DNA form, the CDR3 reads TGTGCCAGCAGTGAGGACAGCTCCTACAATGAGCAGTTCTTC. Amino acids: CASSEDSSYNEQFF.

This chain links TRBV5-4 with TRBJ2-2, with 8 bases fitting TRBD2. Germline-derived CDR1 and CDR2 are SGHNT and YYREEE (reference sequence). The CDR3 is 16 amino acids. The J segment lost 1 base and the V segment lost 4 bases, leaving 6 bases of the junction unmatched. The CDR3 sequence is CASSPDLAGNTGELFF. The CDR3 coding sequence is TGTGCCAGCAGCCCTGACCTAGCGGGGAACACCGGGGAGCTGTTTTTT.

V usage is TRBV5-1 and J usage is TRBJ2-1, with D unclear. Trimming took 2 bases from V and 6 from J, leaving 12 bases between them. The CDR3 consists of 14 residues. Germline assignment: CDR1 SGHRS and CDR2 YFSETQ. CDR3 in amino acids: CASSFLALANEQFF. Here the CDR3 DNA reads TGCGCCAGCAGCTTCCTGGCCCTGGCCAATGAGCAGTTCTTC.

The chain is built from TRBV19 and TRBJ1-3; 7 nucleotides line up with TRBD1. The V gene's germline CDR1 is LNHDA and CDR2 SQIVND (reference sequence). V lost 9 bases to trimming and J lost 2 bases; unmatched junction nucleotides: 4. CDR3 length: 13 residues. The DNA of the CDR3 is TGTGCCAGCGGGCAGGGGGCTGGAAACACCATATATTTT. This sequence encodes CASGQGAGNTIYF.

This clone was counted a few times. V usage is TRBV5-1 and J usage is TRBJ2-7, with TRBD1 matching 9 bases. Losses at the gene ends were 6 bases for V and 1 base for J; bases not matched to a gene: 5. The germline V gene has CDR1 SGHRS and CDR2 YFSETQ. CDR3 size: 14 residues. The DNA of the CDR3 is TGCGCCAGCACCTCCGGGACAGGGTCCTACGAGCAGTACTTC. Translation gives CASTSGTGSYEQYF.

J is TRBJ2-5 and V is TRBV5-1; 10 nucleotides agree with TRBD1. The CDR3 is 16 residues long. Germline CDR1 SGHRS, CDR2 YFSETQ. J gave up 3 bases and V 7 bases, and 12 bases lay outside the gene matches. In DNA form, the CDR3 reads TGCGCCAGCGGCTCGTACGGGACAGGGGATGAAGAGACCCAGTACTTC. This codes for CASGSYGTGDEETQYF.

The rearrangement joins TRBV27 to TRBJ2-1, with D maybe TRBD2 (5 bases). The CDR3 spans 15 residues. Deletions cut 2 bases from V and 3 bases from J, with 11 bases between. Germline V CDR1 and CDR2: MNHEY, SMNVEV (reference sequence). CDR3 region: CASSLRSGNYNEQFF. In DNA form, the CDR3 reads TGTGCCAGCAGTTTACGGTCGGGGAACTACAATGAGCAGTTCTTC.

V gene TRBV6-5 combines with J gene TRBJ2-3; tentatively, D is TRBD2 (6 bases). Looked up from germline, CDR1 is MNHEY and CDR2 is SVGAGI. The CDR3 runs 14 residues. The germline V and J ends were trimmed by 2 bases and 8 bases, with 14 bases remaining between them. The CDR3 bases are TGTGCCAGCAGTTACGGGACTGCTGAAGGTACGCAGTATTTT. This codes for CASSYGTAEGTQYF.

As concerns this clone: Compared with germline, one end of the junction differs, possibly owing to a read error. Other DNA variants within this sample encode the same CDR3. The chain is built from TRBV30 and TRBJ1-1; D gene ambiguous. This CDR3 has 12 amino acids. The germline V gene has CDR1 GTSNPN and CDR2 SVGIG (reference sequence). CDR3 DNA sequence: TGCGCCTGGTGTCCCGGTTACGGTGAAGCTTTCTTT. Protein: CAWCPGYGEAFF.

The V gene is TRBV6-1, the J gene TRBJ1-3, with D unresolved. V lost 2 bases to trimming and J lost 1 base, with 9 bases between them. Looked up from germline, CDR1 is MNHNS and CDR2 is SASEGT. CDR3 size: 15 residues. The DNA for the CDR3 is TGTGCCAGCAGTGAATCGCAGGCGTCTGGAAACACCATATATTTT. Translated, it gives CASSESQASGNTIYF.

This clone was detected only a few times. V and J are TRBV19 and TRBJ1-1; a weak D match, TRBD1 (5 bases). Trimming cost V 10 bases and J 3 bases, with 21 bases left between them. Germline CDR1 reads LNHDA; CDR2 reads SQIVND (reference sequence). This CDR3 has 15 residues. CDR3 coding DNA: TGTGCCACCGCACGGACACCCACCTCGGACACTGAAGCTTTCTTT. Amino acids: CATARTPTSDTEAFF.

The V call is TRBV9, the J call TRBJ2-5, with TRBD2 as a possible D gene (6 bases). The CDR3 spans 15 residues. Trimming removed 4 bases at V and 4 bases at J, with 17 bases between. Germline-derived CDR1 and CDR2 are SGDLS and YYNGEE. In DNA form, the CDR3 reads TGTGCCAGCAGCCCACAAACCGGGGGACGAGAGACCCAGTACTTC. Its protein is CASSPQTGGRETQYF.

The chain has TRBV19 and TRBJ2-5; 10 bases match TRBD2. V lost 2 bases to trimming and J lost 5 bases; unmatched junction nucleotides: 5. The CDR3 length is 15 residues. CDR1 is LNHDA, CDR2 SQIVND, per germline (reference sequence). The CDR3 DNA follows: TGTGCCAGTAGTATAACAGCGGGGGGGCTTGAGACCCAGTACTTC. It encodes CASSITAGGLETQYF.